This TCR beta chain came from a study of CD8+ T cells in alopecia areata. Starting from PBMCs, sorting isolated CD4+ and CD8+ T cells. As the sequencing template, cDNA was produced by extracting RNA and reverse transcribing it. Repertoires were generated with immunoSEQ multiplex PCR, while TCRdb's copy carries only in-frame clones and drops some. The data contain about 150,000 clones, about nine tenths of them singletons. This CDR3 is built from 13 residues. Germline assignment: CDR1 SGHDN and CDR2 FVKESK. V gave up 0 bases and J gave up 4 bases, with 7 bases separating them. As regards this clone: No antigen is known for it.

Study-wide points: Lesional scalp displayed greater clonality than normal scalp, most notably in alopecia totalis/universalis.

Source: CD8+ T cells sorted from blood, taken at week 0. This receptor was identified in a human donor with alopecia areata. This sequence joins TRBV14 and TRBJ2-7; no definite D call. CDR3 residues: CASSQDIRYEQYF. The CDR3 nucleotides read TGTGCCAGCAGCCAAGATATCCGATACGAGCAGTACTTC.